This T cell receptor beta chain was profiled in a study of blood T cell repertoires in COVID-19. Germline V gives CDR1 SEHNR, CDR2 FQNEAQ (reference sequence). V shed 1 base, J shed 6 bases, and the junction held 3 bases outside the gene matches. This CDR3 has 15 residues. Produced via immunoSEQ multiplex PCR; TCRdb's table is partial and in-frame only. The data hold 120,000 to 150,000 clones, with about 86% observed a single time. The genes are TRBV7-9 and TRBJ1-4, with 9 nucleotides matching TRBD1. The specimen was peripheral blood. This clonotype was sampled from a woman aged 55-75 years with acute or convalescent COVID-19. The CDR3 loop reads CASSLDRGPYEKLFF. CDR3 nucleotides: TGTGCCAGCAGCTTAGACAGGGGGCCGTATGAAAAACTGTTTTTT.